This TCR beta chain was recorded in a study of shared clonotypes between healthy human individuals. Study-level points and caveats: Memory subsets had estimated richness that was generally smaller than that of naive subsets. With four donors compared, around 5% of naive CD4 clonotypes were shared.

Concerning this clone: Antigen unknown.

Each subset's genomic DNA was split evenly across several immunoSEQ plates. Per the study methods: With immunoSEQ giving junction-only sequences and no quality scores, filtering differed. Clones were sequenced by immunoSEQ multiplex PCR, and TCRdb holds only the in-frame ones, with some missing. V and J calls and clone size are given by that table; D and trimming were obtained from the DNA. The sample yields roughly 380,000 clones, 96% seen once. The sequenced material came from memory CD8+ T cells sorted from blood. Subset specified: CD45RO+ cells pooled with CCR7-negative TemRA cells. This receptor was taken from a man aged 25-45 years in good health.

CDR3 nucleotides: TGTGCCTGGGGACGAGGGAGTGAGCAGTTCTTC. This sequence encodes CAWGRGSEQFF. The chain carries TRBV30 and TRBJ2-1, with a possible D match to TRBD2 (5 bases). Trimming took 5 bases from V and 9 from J, leaving 11 bases between them. The CDR3 extends over 11 amino acids. Germline V gene lookup returns CDR1 GTSNPN and CDR2 SVGIG (reference sequence).